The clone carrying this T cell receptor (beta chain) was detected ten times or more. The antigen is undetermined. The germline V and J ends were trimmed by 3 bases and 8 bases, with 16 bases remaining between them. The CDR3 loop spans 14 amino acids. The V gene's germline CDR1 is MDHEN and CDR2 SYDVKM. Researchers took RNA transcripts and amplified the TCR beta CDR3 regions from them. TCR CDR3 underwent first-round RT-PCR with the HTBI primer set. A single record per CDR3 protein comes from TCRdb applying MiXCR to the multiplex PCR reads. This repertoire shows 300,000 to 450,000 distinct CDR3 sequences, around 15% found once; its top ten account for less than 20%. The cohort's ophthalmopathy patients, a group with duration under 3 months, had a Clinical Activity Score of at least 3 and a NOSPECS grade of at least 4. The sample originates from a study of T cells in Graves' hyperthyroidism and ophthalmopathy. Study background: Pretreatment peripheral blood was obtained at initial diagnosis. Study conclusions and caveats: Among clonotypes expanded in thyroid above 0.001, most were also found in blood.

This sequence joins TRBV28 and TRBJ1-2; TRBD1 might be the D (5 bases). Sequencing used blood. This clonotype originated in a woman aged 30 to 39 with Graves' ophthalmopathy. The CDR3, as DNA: TGTGCCAGCAGTTTCAGGGACCCCTTGAGGGGCTACACCTTC. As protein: CASSFRDPLRGYTF.